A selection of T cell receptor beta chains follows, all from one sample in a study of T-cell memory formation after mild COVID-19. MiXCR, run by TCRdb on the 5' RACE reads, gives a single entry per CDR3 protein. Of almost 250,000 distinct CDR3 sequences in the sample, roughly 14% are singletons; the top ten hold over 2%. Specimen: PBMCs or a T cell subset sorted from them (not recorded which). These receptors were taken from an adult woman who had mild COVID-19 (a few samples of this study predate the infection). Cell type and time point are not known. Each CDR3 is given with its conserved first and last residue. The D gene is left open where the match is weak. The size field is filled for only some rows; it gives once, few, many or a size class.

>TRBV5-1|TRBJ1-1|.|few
TGCGCCAGCAGCTTGCTTGTTGGGGCCATGAACACTGAAGCTTTCTTT
CASSLLVGAMNTEAFF
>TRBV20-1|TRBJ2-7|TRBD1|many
TGCAGTGCGAAGGACAGGGTCCACGAGCAGTACTTC
CSAKDRVHEQYF
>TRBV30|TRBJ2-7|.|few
TGTGCCTGGATAGGCGGAACAACTGGGTACGAGCAGTACTTC
CAWIGGTTGYEQYF
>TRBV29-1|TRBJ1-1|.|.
TGCAGCGTTTCAGGGTTGATGAACACTGAAGCTTTCTTT
CSVSGLMNTEAFF
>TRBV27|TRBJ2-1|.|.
TGTGCCAGCGCCCGTGGGGGTGAGCAGTTCTTC
CASARGGEQFF
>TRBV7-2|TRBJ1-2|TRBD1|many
TGTGCCAGCAGCGGCGGACAGGGGGACTATGGCTACACCTTC
CASSGGQGDYGYTF
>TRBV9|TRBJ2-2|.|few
TGTGCCAGCAGCGTTCCACGTTTAGGGGAGAACACCGGGGAGCTGTTTTTT
CASSVPRLGENTGELFF
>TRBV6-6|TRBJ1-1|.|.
TGTGCCAGCAGTTACTCTCAGGGGAACACTGAAGCTTTCTTT
CASSYSQGNTEAFF
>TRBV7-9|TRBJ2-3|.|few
TGTGCCAGCAGCCTAGAATTAGGTTACACAGATACGCAGTATTTT
CASSLELGYTDTQYF
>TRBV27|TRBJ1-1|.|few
TGTGCCAGCAGTGTAACCACACATCGGCCCACTGAAGCTTTCTTT
CASSVTTHRPTEAFF
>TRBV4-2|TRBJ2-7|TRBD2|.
TGTGCCAGCAGCCAAGATATCGGGACTAGCGATAGCGACGAGCAGTACTTC
CASSQDIGTSDSDEQYF
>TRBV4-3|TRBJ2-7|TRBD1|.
TGCGCCAGCAGCCAATGGACAGGATTATCCTACGAGCAGTACTTC
CASSQWTGLSYEQYF
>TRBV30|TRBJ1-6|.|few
TGTGCCTCCACCCGTCCCGCTGCTACATATTCACCCCTCCACTTT
CASTRPAATYSPLHF
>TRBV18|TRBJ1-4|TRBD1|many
TGTGCCAGCTCACCTACCGGGACAGGACGAGAAAAACTGTTTTTT
CASSPTGTGREKLFF
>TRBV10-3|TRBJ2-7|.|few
TGTGCCATCAGTGAGGCCAAGTACGAGCAGTACTTC
CAISEAKYEQYF
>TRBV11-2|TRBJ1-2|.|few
TGTGCCAGCAGCCCCGAGGCAAACTATGGCTACACCTTC
CASSPEANYGYTF
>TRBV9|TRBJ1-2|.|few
TGTGCCAGCAGCGTAGATGAGGGGGGCTATGGCTACACCTTC
CASSVDEGGYGYTF
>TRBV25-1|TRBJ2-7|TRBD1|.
TGTGCCAGCAGTGAAAGCAGGGCACAGGGGGCGGGAGAGCAGTACTTC
CASSESRAQGAGEQYF
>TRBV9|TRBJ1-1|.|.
TGTGCCAGCAGCGTAGTCTATAGTTTGAACACTGAAGCTTTCTTT
CASSVVYSLNTEAFF
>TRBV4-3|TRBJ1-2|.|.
TGCGCCAGCAGCCAAGGAGACGGGCGTTATGGCTACACCTTC
CASSQGDGRYGYTF
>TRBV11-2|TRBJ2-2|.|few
TGTGCCAGCAGCTTAGATAGGTCCGGGGAGCTGTTTTTT
CASSLDRSGELFF
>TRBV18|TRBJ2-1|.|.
TGTGCCAGCTCACCACCCTCCAGGGCCAATGAGCAGTTCTTC
CASSPPSRANEQFF
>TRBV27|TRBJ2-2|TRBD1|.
TGTGCCAGCACCCCCAGGACAGGGGGCCTCACCGGGGAGCTGTTTTTT
CASTPRTGGLTGELFF
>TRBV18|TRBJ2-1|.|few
TGTGCCAGCTCACCACGGCAGGGTGAAAACAATGAGCAGTTCTTC
CASSPRQGENNEQFF
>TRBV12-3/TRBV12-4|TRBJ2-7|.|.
TGTGCCAGCAGTCCGACCCCGACAGGCTCCTACGAGCAGTACTTC
CASSPTPTGSYEQYF
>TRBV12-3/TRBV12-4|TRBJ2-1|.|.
TGTGCCAGCAGTATAACCCTCCGGCAGGGTGATGAGCAGTTCTTC
CASSITLRQGDEQFF
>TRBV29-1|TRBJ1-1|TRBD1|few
TGCAGCGGCGACAGGGGCGTGAACACTGAAGCTTTCTTT
CSGDRGVNTEAFF
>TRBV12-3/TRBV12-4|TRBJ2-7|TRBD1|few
TGTGCCAGCAGTGCTCTTACCGGGACAGGGGCCCGGGAGCAGTACTTC
CASSALTGTGAREQYF
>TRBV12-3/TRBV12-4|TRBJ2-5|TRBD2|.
TGTGCCAGCAGCTCAAGCGGGGGGCGGCTGGAGACCCAGTACTTC
CASSSSGGRLETQYF
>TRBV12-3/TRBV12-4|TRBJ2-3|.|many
TGTGCCAGCAGCCTTCTGGGGGGCACAGATACGCAGTATTTT
CASSLLGGTDTQYF
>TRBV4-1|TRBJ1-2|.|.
TGCGCCAGCAGCCTAGCAGGGGACTATGGCTACACCTTC
CASSLAGDYGYTF
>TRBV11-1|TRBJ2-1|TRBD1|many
TGTGCCAGCAGCCGACAGGGGGCAGATGAGCAGTTCTTC
CASSRQGADEQFF
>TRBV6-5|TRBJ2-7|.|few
TGTGCCAGCAGTTACAGCGGCAGGGTAGCGGCCTACGAGCAGTACTTC
CASSYSGRVAAYEQYF
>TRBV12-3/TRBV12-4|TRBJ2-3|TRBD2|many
TGTGCCAGCCGGCGGGGGGGTACAGATACGCAGTATTTT
CASRRGGTDTQYF
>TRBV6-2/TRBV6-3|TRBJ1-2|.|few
TGTGCCAGCAGTTACTCAGCGGTCTATGGCTACACCTTC
CASSYSAVYGYTF
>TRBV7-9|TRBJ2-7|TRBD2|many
TGTGCCAGCAGCTTCTCCCAGGGCGGGACTAGCGGCTACGAGCAGTACTTC
CASSFSQGGTSGYEQYF
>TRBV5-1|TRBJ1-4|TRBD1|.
TGCGCCAGCAGCTCGGGACAGACTAATGAAAAACTGTTTTTT
CASSSGQTNEKLFF
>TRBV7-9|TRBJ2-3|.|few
TGTGCCAGCAGCTCAGAACAAGATACGCAGTATTTT
CASSSEQDTQYF
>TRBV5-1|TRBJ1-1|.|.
TGCGCCAGCAGCACACAAGTTATGAACACTGAAGCTTTCTTT
CASSTQVMNTEAFF
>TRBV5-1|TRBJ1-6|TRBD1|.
TGCGCCAGCAGCTTGCAGGACAGGAGCTCCTATAATTCACCCCTCCACTTT
CASSLQDRSSYNSPLHF
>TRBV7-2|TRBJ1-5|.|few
TGTGCCAGCAGCTTGTACGGGCACAATCAGCCCCAGCATTTT
CASSLYGHNQPQHF
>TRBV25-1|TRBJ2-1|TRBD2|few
TGTGCCAGCAGTCGTCGACTAGCGGGAGAGGCGGGCTACAATGAGCAGTTCTTC
CASSRRLAGEAGYNEQFF
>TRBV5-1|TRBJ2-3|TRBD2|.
TGCGCCAGCAGCAAAGATGGACTAGCGGGGACAGATACGCAGTATTTT
CASSKDGLAGTDTQYF
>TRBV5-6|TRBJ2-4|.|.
TGTGCCAGCAGCTCCCGGGTTAGCGGAAACATTCAGTACTTC
CASSSRVSGNIQYF
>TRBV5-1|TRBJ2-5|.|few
TGCGCCAGCAGCTTGGTTGAGGGGACAGAGACCCAGTACTTC
CASSLVEGTETQYF
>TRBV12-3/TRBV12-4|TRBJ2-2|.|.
TGTGCCAGCAGCCAGGGAGGGGGAGGGGAGCTGTTTTTT
CASSQGGGGELFF